These 14 T cell receptor beta chains came from one sample sequenced in a study of T cell repertoires in cytomegalovirus infection. Via MiXCR, TCRdb re-called the reads, giving one row per CDR3 protein. The sample has about 490,000 distinct CDR3 sequences; approximately 10% are singletons. Sequences were obtained from PBMCs. These TCRs come from a human donor in good health (CMV status not recorded). Some clones in this sample may be carry-over from other donors' samples.

The chain carries TRBV18 and TRBJ1-2; D gene unclear. Germline CDR1 reads KGHSH; CDR2 reads LQKENI. The CDR3 is 15 residues long. Trimming removed 3 bases at V and 2 bases at J, with 13 bases between. CDR3 in amino acids: CASSPTLEGNYGYTF. DNA of the CDR3: TGTGCCAGCTCACCTACTCTGGAGGGAAACTATGGCTACACCTTC.

The chain joins TRBV5-6 to TRBJ2-5; 7 bases are shared with TRBD2. This CDR3 has 18 amino acids. Germline CDR1 reads SGHDT; CDR2 reads YYEEEE. J gave up 5 bases and V 3 bases, and 19 bases lay outside the gene matches. The CDR3 protein is CASSWVRPGSGVVETQYF. The CDR3 nucleotides read TGTGCCAGCAGCTGGGTGAGGCCGGGGAGCGGGGTAGTGGAGACCCAGTACTTC.

This clonotype was observed at least ten times. The chain has TRBV12-3 or TRBV12-4 and TRBJ2-1; 8 bases match TRBD2. Losses at the gene ends were 2 bases for V and 0 bases for J; bases not matched to a gene: 6. This CDR3 comprises 17 residues. The CDR3 is CASSLTKRGFSYNEQFF. The CDR3 nucleotides read TGTGCCAGCAGTTTAACAAAGCGGGGGTTCTCCTACAATGAGCAGTTCTTC.

This clonotype has a handful of counts. The chain employs TRBV27 and TRBJ1-2, with no clear D. Trimming took off 5 bases at V and 2 bases at J, with 9 bases between the two ends. The CDR3 is 13 residues long. Germline CDR1 MNHEY, CDR2 SMNVEV (reference sequence). DNA for the CDR3: TGTGCCAGCAGTGTACAGTACAACTATGGCTACACCTTC. Its protein product is CASSVQYNYGYTF.

V and J are TRBV7-9 and TRBJ1-2; D is perhaps TRBD1 (6 bases). The CDR3 loop spans 15 amino acids. Trimming left V 3 bases short and J 6 bases short, with 17 bases between. Germline CDR1 reads SEHNR; CDR2 reads FQNEAQ (reference sequence). The CDR3 coding sequence is TGTGCCAGCAGCTTGACCATGGGGGGCGTTGATGGCTACACCTTC. As protein: CASSLTMGGVDGYTF.

The CDR3 DNA is TGTGCCAGCAGTTTATTAGGCGAGGGATTAGCCAAAAACATTCAGTACTTC. Translating gives CASSLLGEGLAKNIQYF. The chain employs TRBV28 and TRBJ2-4; D may be TRBD2 (5 bases). V lost 1 base, J lost 0 bases, and 13 bases lay in between. The germline V gene encodes CDR1 MDHEN and CDR2 SYDVKM. The CDR3 sequence is 17 residues long.

In its sample, this clonotype was seen a few times. V is TRBV6-6 and J is TRBJ2-7, with 8 bases that match TRBD2. The germline V gene encodes CDR1 MNHNY and CDR2 SVGAGI (reference sequence). The CDR3 totals 17 residues. The junction had 13 bases not matched to a gene; V was cut back by 4 bases and J by 2 bases. The CDR3 protein is CASSSGAPGLGAYEQYF. DNA for the CDR3: TGTGCCAGCAGTTCAGGGGCACCGGGACTAGGGGCCTACGAGCAGTACTTC.

This rearrangement joins TRBV19 to TRBJ1-1; D is unresolved. This CDR3 spans 14 amino acids. Trimming cost V 0 bases and J 1 base, with 6 bases left between them. Germline CDR1 reads LNHDA; CDR2 reads SQIVND (reference sequence). CDR3 nucleotide sequence: TGTGCCAGTAGTATAGATGTGTCGAACACTGAAGCTTTCTTT. This translates into CASSIDVSNTEAFF. The full variable domain, completed using reference TRBV19 and TRBJ1-1, is DGGITQSPKYLFRKEGQNVTLSCEQNLNHDAMYWYRQDPGQGLRLIYYSQIVNDFQKGDIAEGYSVSREKKESFPLTVTSAQKNPTAFYLCASSIDVSNTEAFFGQGTRLTVV.

The J gene is TRBJ2-3, the V gene TRBV5-5; the D gene is possibly TRBD1 (6 bases). CDR1 and CDR2 from the germline V gene are SGHKS and YYEKEE (reference sequence). V shed 4 bases and J shed 2 bases, with 14 bases lying between them. CDR3 length: 15 residues. The CDR3 region is CASSRGQTSTDTQYF. CDR3 DNA sequence: TGTGCCAGCAGCCGCGGACAGACCTCCACAGATACGCAGTATTTT.

This clonotype was counted many times. The chain recombines TRBV12-3 or TRBV12-4 with TRBJ2-5; D uncertain. With 6 bases removed from V and 4 bases from J, the gap between germline ends came to 9 bases. The CDR3 loop spans 12 amino acids. CDR3 loop: CASRARRETQYF. CDR3 sequence (DNA): TGTGCCAGCAGGGCTAGGCGAGAGACCCAGTACTTC.

This clonotype was seen many times. The J gene is TRBJ2-5, the V gene TRBV12-3 or TRBV12-4; 8 bases agree with TRBD1. V trimming: 5 bases; J trimming: 0 bases; junction bases outside the gene matches: 2. There are 14 residues in the CDR3. As DNA, the CDR3 is TGTGCCAGCAGTCCGGGACAGGACCAAGAGACCCAGTACTTC. It encodes CASSPGQDQETQYF.

This clonotype was counted ten times or more. The chain links TRBV7-2 to TRBJ2-3, with 8 bases matching TRBD2. Trimming took 1 base from V and 1 from J; bases not matched to a gene: 10. Germline V gives CDR1 SGHTA, CDR2 FQGNSA. The CDR3 has 18 amino acids. This CDR3 is CASSLGGGITIRTDTQYF. CDR3 DNA: TGTGCCAGCAGCTTAGGCGGGGGGATTACAATTCGCACAGATACGCAGTATTTT. Drawing the rest from reference TRBV7-2 and TRBJ2-3, the complete variable domain is GAGVSQSPSNKVTEKGKDVELRCDPISGHTALYWYRQSLGQGLEFLIYFQGNSAPDKSGLPSDRFSAERTGGSVSTLTIQRTQQEDSAVYLCASSLGGGITIRTDTQYFGPGTRLTVL.

This clonotype was seen only a few times. The V call is TRBV29-1, the J call TRBJ2-1; no clear D. The CDR3 is 12 amino acids. The V and J ends lost 6 bases and 3 bases respectively, with 9 bases between them. The germline V gene has CDR1 SQVTM and CDR2 ANQGSEA. CDR3 coding DNA: TGCAGCGTGGATCCTATCTACAATGAGCAGTTCTTC. Amino acid sequence: CSVDPIYNEQFF.

This clonotype was picked up many times. V usage is TRBV6-2 or TRBV6-3 and J usage is TRBJ1-1, with TRBD1 matching over 9 bases. This CDR3 has 17 residues. Germline CDR1 MNHEY, CDR2 SVGEGT. V lost 2 bases and J lost 1; bases outside the gene matches: 8. The chain's CDR3 is CASSYITGGDRNTEAFF. The CDR3 DNA reads TGTGCCAGCAGTTACATTACAGGGGGCGATAGGAACACTGAAGCTTTCTTT.